Below, 10 T cell receptor beta chains from the same sample are listed, as sequenced in a study of cytomegalovirus exposure and HLA in healthy donors. The PCR employed 60 Vbeta primers together with 13 Jbeta primers. TCRdb's copy holds only in-frame clones and misses some; the assay was immunoSEQ multiplex PCR. This sample has over 150,000 clones, with 60% to 85% found just once. Sequencing used PBMCs. These receptors were obtained from a man between 50 and 59 years old in good health and CMV-seropositive.

The chain recombines TRBV7-9 with TRBJ1-5; 7 bases align to TRBD1. This CDR3 comprises 17 residues. Germline assignment: CDR1 SEHNR and CDR2 FQNEAQ (reference sequence). V lost 1 base and J lost 0; bases outside the gene matches: 6. The CDR3 DNA follows: TGTGCCAGCAGCTTAGGACAGGGAGTCTATAGCAATCAGCCCCAGCATTTT. Residues: CASSLGQGVYSNQPQHF.

V gene TRBV12-5 combines with J gene TRBJ2-5, with TRBD1 matching 7 bases. In germline, CDR1 is LGHNT, CDR2 FRNRAP. Trimming cost V 1 base and J 1 base; bases outside gene matches: 0. The CDR3 covers 14 residues. This CDR3 is CASGLGQGQETQYF. The CDR3 nucleotides read TGTGCTAGTGGTTTGGGACAGGGCCAAGAGACCCAGTACTTC.

Notes on this clone: This sample includes further DNA sequences coding for the same CDR3. The gene calls are TRBV9 and TRBJ2-5; D possibly corresponds to TRBD2 (5 bases). The CDR3 runs 12 residues. Germline V lookup: CDR1 SGDLS, CDR2 YYNGEE. V was cut by 4 bases and J by 12 bases, with 16 bases left in between. The CDR3 DNA is TGTGCCAGCAGCCCCCCTTCCGGGATCAAGTACTTC. Its translation: CASSPPSGIKYF.

The V call is TRBV9, the J call TRBJ1-5; tentatively, D is TRBD1 (5 bases). The CDR3 totals 15 residues. Germline V gives CDR1 SGDLS, CDR2 YYNGEE. With 6 bases removed from V and 0 bases from J, the gap between germline ends came to 13 bases. In nucleotides, the CDR3 is TGTGCCAGCAACGGCCAGGGACTTAGCAATCAGCCCCAGCATTTT. Protein product: CASNGQGLSNQPQHF.

This chain connects TRBV7-9 to TRBJ1-2; 7 bases are shared with TRBD1. The length of the CDR3 is 15 residues. V was pared by 0 bases and J by 4 bases, with 5 bases of the junction left unmatched. Germline-derived CDR1 and CDR2 are SEHNR and FQNEAQ (reference sequence). The CDR3 DNA sequence: TGTGCCAGCAGCTTAGCGGGGGGACAGTTCTATGGCTACACCTTC. Its translation is CASSLAGGQFYGYTF.

The chain uses TRBV2 and TRBJ2-1; 8 positions agree with TRBD1. The CDR3 sequence is 15 residues long. Trimming cost V 6 bases and J 0 bases; bases outside gene matches: 4. CDR1 SNHLY and CDR2 FYNNEI come from the germline V gene. The CDR3: CASRVTGGSYNEQFF. The CDR3 region has the DNA TGTGCCAGCAGAGTCACAGGGGGCTCCTACAATGAGCAGTTCTTC.

The rearrangement joins TRBV28 to TRBJ1-2, with 9 positions matching TRBD1. The trim removed 2 bases at V and 5 bases at J, leaving 12 bases unmatched. The CDR3 spans 17 residues. CDR1 is MDHEN and CDR2 is SYDVKM in the germline V gene. CDR3 sequence (DNA): TGTGCCAGCAGTTTACCAGGGTATAGGGACAGGGAATATGGCTACACCTTC. This translates into CASSLPGYRDREYGYTF.

This chain uses TRBV19 with TRBJ2-5; the match to TRBD2 covers 10 bases. V was clipped by 5 bases and J by 7 bases; unmatched bases: 16. This CDR3 comprises 17 residues. Germline V gene lookup returns CDR1 LNHDA and CDR2 SQIVND (reference sequence). The CDR3 region has the DNA TGTGCCAGTAGTCACCCTCACGCCAGCGGGGGGGCCGGGACCCAGTACTTC. The encoded protein is CASSHPHASGGAGTQYF.

This sequence joins TRBV2 and TRBJ2-5, with 12 nucleotides matching TRBD2. The germline gives CDR1 SNHLY, CDR2 FYNNEI. CDR3 size: 17 residues. The J segment lost 7 bases and the V segment lost 4 bases, leaving 13 bases of the junction unmatched. The CDR3 DNA follows: TGTGCCAGCAGTGGCCAATTACTAGCGGGGGGCGTCTGGACCCAGTACTTC. Its protein is CASSGQLLAGGVWTQYF. Full variable domain (rest looked up from reference TRBV2 and TRBJ2-5): EPEVTQTPSHQVTQMGQEVILRCVPISNHLYFYWYRQILGQKVEFLVSFYNNEISEKSEIFDDQFSVERPDGSNFTLKIRSTKLEDSAMYFCASSGQLLAGGVWTQYFGPGTRLLVL.

This clone has a single count. The chain employs TRBV5-6 and TRBJ2-5, with 10 bases aligning to TRBD1. Per the germline V gene, CDR1 is SGHDT and CDR2 is YYEEEE. The CDR3 spans 14 residues. V gave up 4 bases and J gave up 2 bases; unmatched junction bases: 2. This chain's CDR3 is CASSGTGAQETQYF. The CDR3 nucleotides read TGTGCCAGCAGCGGGACAGGGGCTCAAGAGACCCAGTACTTC.